This T cell receptor (beta chain) comes out of a study of blood T cell repertoires in COVID-19. Study information: Whether acute or convalescent, the COVID-19 samples came from the United States, Italy and Spain. T cells, B-cell-depleted T cells, or PBMCs supplied cDNA or gDNA.

Ages ranged from roughly 18 to 95 years, with residence in fewer than 25 US areas. As originally analysed: Amplifying reference gene primers gave estimates of nucleated cell counts. The method was immunoSEQ multiplex PCR; TCRdb's version includes in-frame clones alone and lacks a portion of them. The DNA gave D and trimming, while V, J and clone size come from that table. The sample carries 200,000 to 250,000 clones, more than 80% recorded once. Per germline, CDR1 SGHRS and CDR2 YFSETQ. V lost 0 bases to trimming and J lost 1 base, with 13 bases between them. The CDR3 spans 16 residues. The sequenced material came from PBMCs or T cells enriched from blood (not recorded which). The sequence was collected from a man aged 50 to 59 who had been exposed to COVID-19. J is TRBJ2-5 and V is TRBV5-1, with a possible D match to TRBD2 (5 bases). The CDR3 nucleotides read TGCGCCAGCAGCTTGGCCCAGGTGGCGGGCCAAGAGACCCAGTACTTC. Its protein is CASSLAQVAGQETQYF.